One sample yielded the 32 T cell receptor beta chains listed below, sequenced in a study of T cell repertoires in cytomegalovirus infection (dated by TCRdb to between 2018 and 2021). TCRdb names Illumina HiSeq 1500 as the instrument used. TCRdb reprocessed the public reads (quality trimming at Q25 with fastp, clone calling with MiXCR) and kept in-frame beta chains. Entries that share a CDR3 protein sequence are merged under the most common genes and DNA. This sample lists about 920,000 distinct CDR3 sequences; less than 40% were detected once. Around an eighth of the sample rests with the top ten. Their specific antigens are unknown. The sample's treatment or condition, from its label and the paper: in vitro stimulation with specific CMV peptide epitopes to enrich CMV-specific T cells. The specimen was cultured CD8+ T cells from PBMCs, collected from culture after CMV antigen stimulation. The receptors derive from a human donor in good health (CMV status not recorded). Some clones in this sample may be carry-over from other donors' samples.

This chain connects TRBV5-6 to TRBJ2-7, with D unclear. Trimming took 3 bases from V and 3 from J, leaving 13 bases between them. Germline loops: CDR1 SGHDT, CDR2 YYEEEE. CDR3 size: 14 residues. The CDR3 reads CASSSNLRGYEQYV. CDR3 in DNA: TGTGCCAGCAGCTCTAACCTCCGAGGCTACGAGCAGTACGTC.

This clonotype was picked up many times. V usage is TRBV7-2 and J usage is TRBJ2-7; 9 nucleotides align to TRBD1. The CDR3 extends over 15 amino acids. Per the germline V gene, CDR1 is SGHTA and CDR2 is FQGNSA. Trimming took 4 bases from V and 2 from J; bases not matched to a gene: 6. The CDR3 DNA sequence: TGTGCCAGCAGCTCACAGGGGGCAGGCACCTACGAGCAGTACGTC. It encodes CASSSQGAGTYEQYV.

The V gene is TRBV6-1, the J gene TRBJ2-3, with no clear D. Trimming stripped 5 bases from V and 1 base from J, with 13 bases between. Germline V lookup: CDR1 MNHNS, CDR2 SASEGT. The CDR3 runs 15 residues. In DNA, the CDR3 is TGTGCCAGCAGTTTACGGATTTTAGGCACAGATACGCAGTATTTT. Translation gives CASSLRILGTDTQYF.

The V and J genes are TRBV20-1 and TRBJ2-4, with D uncertain. Germline loops: CDR1 DFQATT, CDR2 SNEGSKA (reference sequence). V was cut by 5 bases and J by 1 base, with 9 bases left in between. This CDR3 has 13 residues. CDR3 sequence (DNA): TGCAGTGCTCGACCCCCTGCCAAAAACATTCAGTACTTC. This codes for CSARPPAKNIQYF.

A remark on this clonotype: A much larger clone differs by one base, so this may be a read error. J is TRBJ1-6 and V is TRBV12-3 or TRBV12-4, with TRBD1 identical over 9 bases. V shed 3 bases and J 0 bases; nucleotides not matched to a gene: 12. There are 20 residues in the CDR3. Here the CDR3 reads CASSFTPTGGISSYNSPLHF. CDR3 DNA: TGTGCCAGCAGTTTCACCCCGACAGGGGGTATAAGCTCCTATAATTCACCCCTCCACTTT.

This clonotype was picked up one time. The chain uses TRBV28 and TRBJ2-2, with D uncertain. Trimming cost V 8 bases and J 0 bases, with 13 bases left between them. Germline V gene sequence: CDR1 MDHEN, CDR2 SYDVKM. The CDR3 extends over 15 amino acids. The CDR3 DNA reads as TGTGCCAGCGCCCCCGACAAATCGAACACCGGGGAGCTGTTTTTT. The encoded protein is CASAPDKSNTGELFF.

Comments on this clonotype: One junction end does not reproduce the germline sequence, and a read error may be involved. V is TRBV7-9 and J is TRBJ1-1; D possibly corresponds to TRBD1 (6 bases). Germline-derived CDR1 and CDR2 are SEHNR and FQNEAQ (reference sequence). This CDR3 has 12 amino acids. This CDR3 reads CASSSQLIQGLF. The CDR3 region has the DNA TGTGCCAGCAGCTCCCAACTGATACAGGGACTCTTT.

V and J are TRBV5-5 and TRBJ2-3, with a weak D call TRBD2 (6 bases). V was trimmed by 9 bases and J by 2 bases, leaving 19 bases between them. The CDR3 is 15 amino acids. CDR1 is SGHKS and CDR2 is YYEKEE in the germline V gene (reference sequence). CDR3 coding DNA: TGTGCCACCATAGCGGAACAGTCTTCCACAGATACGCAGTATTTT. This codes for CATIAEQSSTDTQYF.

CDR3 coding DNA: TGTGCCAGCAGCACCCGAGGGGACACTGAAGCTTTCTTT. Translated, it gives CASSTRGDTEAFF. The J gene is TRBJ1-1, the V gene TRBV9; TRBD1 might be the D (5 bases). The germline gives CDR1 SGDLS, CDR2 YYNGEE. The CDR3 totals 13 residues. Trimming took 4 bases from V and 3 from J, leaving 10 bases between them.

The chain links TRBV4-1 to TRBJ2-3, with TRBD2 identical over 9 bases. V was pared by 10 bases and J by 0 bases, with 11 bases of the junction left unmatched. Germline values: CDR1 MGHRA, CDR2 YSYEKL. The CDR3 has 16 amino acids. CDR3 region: CATQLRLAASTDTQYF. The CDR3 DNA sequence: TGCGCCACCCAACTTCGACTAGCGGCGAGCACAGATACGCAGTATTTT.

The genes are TRBV12-5 and TRBJ2-1; D may correspond to TRBD1 or TRBD2 (5 bases each). The V and J ends lost 8 bases and 6 bases respectively, with 20 bases between them. Germline CDR1 is LGHNT and CDR2 is FRNRAP. The CDR3 length is 15 residues. CDR3 sequence: CASLTGPIRVNEQFF. The CDR3 coding sequence is TGTGCTAGTTTAACGGGACCGATCCGAGTCAATGAGCAGTTCTTC.

The rearrangement links TRBV20-1 to TRBJ2-7, with D maybe TRBD1 (6 bases). CDR1 is DFQATT and CDR2 is SNEGSKA in the germline V gene (reference sequence). CDR3 length equals 16 residues. Trimming left V 0 bases short and J 0 bases short, with 15 bases between. The CDR3 loop is CSARETGRTVSYEQYF. CDR3 sequence (DNA): TGCAGTGCTAGAGAAACAGGGCGGACAGTCTCCTACGAGCAGTACTTC.

The J gene is TRBJ1-1, the V gene TRBV29-1; tentatively, D is TRBD1 (6 bases). The CDR3 totals 14 residues. CDR1 and CDR2 (germline): SQVTM, ANQGSEA. Trimming removed 2 bases from V and 7 bases from J, with 17 bases in between. The CDR3 DNA reads TGCAGCGTTGAACAAGGGGGAAGGAATGATGAAGCTTTCTTT. This gives the protein CSVEQGGRNDEAFF.

The chain combines TRBV24-1 with TRBJ2-3; no reliable D call. The CDR3 length is 14 residues. Trimming took off 4 bases at V and 2 bases at J, with 9 bases between the two ends. Germline V gene sequence: CDR1 KGHDR, CDR2 SFDVKD. Written as DNA, the CDR3 is TGTGCCACCAGTGAAAATACATACACAGATACGCAGTATTTT. This gives the protein CATSENTYTDTQYF.

This clonotype was detected only a few times. V and J are TRBV6-2 or TRBV6-3 and TRBJ1-5; 12 bases line up with TRBD1. This CDR3 region has 17 residues. The germline V gene has CDR1 MNHEY and CDR2 SVGEGT. Germline trimming cut 4 bases from V and 0 bases from J; bases unmatched to any gene: 4. The CDR3 here is CASSSGTGGHSNQPQHF. For the CDR3, the DNA is TGTGCCAGCAGTTCGGGGACAGGGGGCCATAGCAATCAGCCCCAGCATTTT.

This clonotype was counted many times. J is TRBJ1-1 and V is TRBV7-2, with D uncertain. The V gene lost 0 bases and the J gene lost 2 bases, with 7 bases spanning the gap. The CDR3 has 14 residues. Germline V gene data show CDR1 as SGHTA and CDR2 as FQGNSA. CDR3 bases: TGTGCCAGCAGCTTAGCAAGACCAAACACTGAAGCTTTCTTT. Its protein product is CASSLARPNTEAFF.

In its sample, this clonotype was seen a few times. The chain links TRBV4-1 to TRBJ1-1; D possibly corresponds to TRBD1 (5 bases). The CDR3 extends over 16 amino acids. The V end lost 1 base, the J end lost 2 bases, and 14 bases lay between the germline ends. The germline V gene encodes CDR1 MGHRA and CDR2 YSYEKL. The DNA for the CDR3 is TGCGCCAGCAGCCAAGCTACACTGGGACTTAACACTGAAGCTTTCTTT. Residues: CASSQATLGLNTEAFF.

The table lists this clonotype with many counts. The V and J genes are TRBV27 and TRBJ1-2; D perhaps matches TRBD1 (5 bases). The CDR3 extends over 17 amino acids. V lost 6 bases and J 4 bases, leaving 24 bases between the germline ends. CDR1 is MNHEY and CDR2 is SMNVEV in the germline V gene (reference sequence). The CDR3 spells CASSPLFPGPEVYGYTF. DNA for the CDR3: TGTGCCAGCAGCCCCCTGTTTCCAGGGCCCGAAGTCTATGGCTACACCTTC.

This clonotype was counted a few times. The gene calls are TRBV6-6 and TRBJ2-7; D is possibly TRBD2 (5 bases). The CDR3 contains 15 residues. V gave up 5 bases and J gave up 6 bases, with 20 bases separating them. The germline gives CDR1 MNHNY, CDR2 SVGAGI (reference sequence). The CDR3 here is CASSGSRGPTGEQYV. Written as DNA, the CDR3 is TGTGCCAGCAGTGGGTCCCGCGGGCCGACGGGCGAGCAGTACGTC.

Only a few counts were recorded for this clonotype. V is TRBV6-5 and J is TRBJ1-2, with TRBD1 matching over 9 bases. CDR1 and CDR2 from the germline V gene are MNHEY and SVGAGI. This CDR3 contains 18 residues. The ends lost 11 bases at V and 0 bases at J; junction bases unmatched: 19. The CDR3 sequence is CASEWGSGTGITNYGYTF. DNA of the CDR3: TGTGCCTCCGAGTGGGGTTCCGGGACAGGGATTACTAACTATGGCTACACCTTC.

The J gene is TRBJ2-1, the V gene TRBV20-1; the match to TRBD2 covers 13 bases. In germline, CDR1 is DFQATT, CDR2 SNEGSKA (reference sequence). The CDR3 has 17 amino acids. With V trimmed by 2 bases and J by 4 bases, 8 bases remained unmatched. The CDR3 DNA is TGCAGTGCTAGAACCACTAGCGGGGGGGTCCCATACAATGAGCAGTTCTTC. Protein: CSARTTSGGVPYNEQFF.

The chain couples TRBV20-1 to TRBJ2-1; D remains unclear. The ends were cut back, 1 base at V and 0 bases at J, with 13 bases in the middle. CDR1 is DFQATT, CDR2 SNEGSKA, per germline (reference sequence). This CDR3 is built from 16 residues. The CDR3 bases are TGCAGTGCTAGAGGGGATACTCATTACTCCTACAATGAGCAGTTCTTC. It codes for CSARGDTHYSYNEQFF.

V usage is TRBV7-9 and J usage is TRBJ1-1; 10 bases fit TRBD1. The CDR3 runs to 14 residues. The trim removed 9 bases at V and 4 bases at J, leaving 8 bases unmatched. CDR1 and CDR2 (germline): SEHNR, FQNEAQ (reference sequence). The chain's CDR3 is CASHQTGGRTEAFF. The CDR3 coding sequence is TGTGCCAGTCATCAGACAGGGGGCCGCACTGAAGCTTTCTTT.

This clonotype has a count of ten or more. V is TRBV11-1 and J is TRBJ2-1; TRBD2 matches 11 bases. The CDR3 runs 21 residues. CDR1 and CDR2 (germline): SGHAT, FQDESV (reference sequence). With V trimmed by 1 base and J by 4 bases, 18 bases remained unmatched. CDR3: CASSLEGLAGGPPIFYNEQFF. The CDR3 DNA follows: TGTGCCAGCAGCTTAGAAGGGCTAGCGGGGGGCCCTCCAATTTTTTACAATGAGCAGTTCTTC.

This sequence joins TRBV4-1 and TRBJ1-2; 7 bases fit TRBD1. CDR1 is MGHRA, CDR2 YSYEKL, per germline. This CDR3 contains 14 residues. Trimming cost V 2 bases and J 5 bases; bases outside gene matches: 5. As DNA, the CDR3 is TGCGCCAGCAGCCAAACAGGGGAGCGGTATGGCTACACCTTC. This gives the protein CASSQTGERYGYTF.

The chain employs TRBV2 and TRBJ2-5, with 11 positions matching TRBD2. This CDR3 is built from 14 residues. Germline-derived CDR1 and CDR2 are SNHLY and FYNNEI. Trimming removed 6 bases from V and 1 base from J; junction bases left unmatched: 1. The CDR3 DNA reads TGTGCCAGCAGGGGACTAGCGGTCCAAGAGACCCAGTACTTC. Translated, it gives CASRGLAVQETQYF. The complete variable domain, with remaining parts taken from reference TRBV2 and TRBJ2-5, reads EPEVTQTPSHQVTQMGQEVILRCVPISNHLYFYWYRQILGQKVEFLVSFYNNEISEKSEIFDDQFSVERPDGSNFTLKIRSTKLEDSAMYFCASRGLAVQETQYFGPGTRLLVL.

This chain uses TRBV27 with TRBJ2-7, with 7 bases aligning to TRBD2. This CDR3 region has 15 residues. J was trimmed by 4 bases and V by 7 bases; bases with no gene match: 13. Germline V lookup: CDR1 MNHEY, CDR2 SMNVEV (reference sequence). CDR3 sequence (DNA): TGTGCCAGCACCACAACTGGGGGGGGGATATACGAGCAGTACTTC. This sequence encodes CASTTTGGGIYEQYF.

The table lists this clonotype with a count of one. The chain employs TRBV9 and TRBJ2-3; 9 nucleotides match TRBD2. J lost 5 bases, V lost 0 bases, and 4 bases had no gene match. This CDR3 has 15 residues. In germline, CDR1 is SGDLS, CDR2 YYNGEE. CDR3 nucleotides: TGTGCCAGCAGCGTAGAAGGGCGGGGGGGAGATACGCAGTATTTT. Amino acids: CASSVEGRGGDTQYF. Full variable domain (rest looked up from reference TRBV9 and TRBJ2-3): DSGVTQTPKHLITATGQRVTLRCSPRSGDLSVYWYQQSLDQGLQFLIQYYNGEERAKGNILERFSAQQFPDLHSELNLSSLELGDSALYFCASSVEGRGGDTQYFGPGTRLTVL.

The chain links TRBV27 to TRBJ1-3; D unclear. V was shortened by 6 bases and J by 0 bases, with 12 bases between the two germline ends. CDR1 is MNHEY, CDR2 SMNVEV, per germline (reference sequence). This CDR3 has 15 amino acids. The CDR3 DNA sequence: TGTGCCAGCAGCCCGAAACCTAGCTCTGGAAACACCATATATTTT. It encodes CASSPKPSSGNTIYF.

The genes are TRBV24-1 and TRBJ2-4; 10 bases map to TRBD1. From germline, CDR1 is KGHDR and CDR2 SFDVKD. Trimming took 10 bases from V and 8 from J; bases not matched to a gene: 10. This CDR3 spans 14 amino acids. CDR3 in DNA: TGTGCCACAGGACAGGGGGGAATTGAAGACATTCAGTACTTC. Protein: CATGQGGIEDIQYF.

This clonotype has more than one count but fewer than ten. This chain connects TRBV4-1 to TRBJ2-5; the match to TRBD2 covers 7 bases. Germline loops: CDR1 MGHRA, CDR2 YSYEKL. After removal of 9 bases from V and 1 base from J, the junction contained 8 bases not matched to a gene. The CDR3 extends over 14 amino acids. DNA of the CDR3: TGCGCCAGTGGCCTAGCGGCCCTCCAAGAGACCCAGTACTTC. It is translated as CASGLAALQETQYF.

This clonotype was observed a handful of times. The chain links TRBV5-4 to TRBJ2-3; no firm D call. Per germline, CDR1 SGHNT and CDR2 YYREEE (reference sequence). Trimming took off 3 bases at V and 1 base at J, with 9 bases between the two ends. The CDR3 runs 14 residues. The CDR3 spells CASSSVLGTDTQYF. The DNA for the CDR3 is TGTGCCAGCAGCTCGGTACTTGGCACAGATACGCAGTATTTT.